The 17 T cell receptor beta chains reported below all come from one sample, sequenced in a study of graft-versus-host responses after intestinal transplantation (dated by TCRdb to about 2021). Libraries were built with the immunoSEQ multiplex PCR assay. Sourced from immuneACCESS, this table was stored by TCRdb with only in-frame sequences that have V and J called. A share of the clones is absent; for the studies checked, an unresolved V gene accounts for under half, and the remainder has no known explanation. Here the sample has 98,000 or so clones; about 88% occur a single time. About 0.9% of the sample is in the top ten clones. What these receptors recognize is not known. This specimen's time point label, interpreted: cells obtained before transplantation from donor or recipient. This material consisted of unstimulated CD4+ T cells sorted from spleen or lymph node cells, taken before intestinal transplant. Source of these receptors: a human donor who received an intestinal transplant.

This chain joins TRBV5-1 and TRBJ2-3, with D possibly matching TRBD2 (7 bases). Trimming pared 0 bases from V and 0 bases from J, leaving 14 bases between. The CDR3 spans 17 residues. The V gene's germline CDR1 is SGHRS and CDR2 YFSETQ. Here the CDR3 DNA reads TGCGCCAGCAGCTTGGCCTTGGCGGGGGCGAGCACAGATACGCAGTATTTT. Encoded protein: CASSLALAGASTDTQYF.

The gene calls are TRBV7-9 and TRBJ2-1; 12 bases are shared with TRBD1. The germline CDR1 and CDR2 sequences are SEHNR and FQNEAQ (reference sequence). With 3 bases clipped from V and 5 bases from J, the junction kept 2 bases outside the gene matches. The CDR3 spans 15 residues. CDR3 sequence: CASSFRDRGHNEQFF. As DNA, the CDR3 is TGTGCCAGCAGCTTCCGGGACAGGGGGCACAATGAGCAGTTCTTC.

Only a few counts were recorded for this clone. The chain joins TRBV5-1 to TRBJ2-3; possibly TRBD2 for D (5 bases). CDR3 length: 11 amino acids. Trimming stripped 10 bases from V and 4 bases from J, with 10 bases between. Germline CDR1 is SGHRS and CDR2 is YFSETQ. CDR3: CAHLGADTQYF. The CDR3 DNA reads TGCGCCCACCTCGGGGCAGATACGCAGTATTTT.

This chain joins TRBV6-1 and TRBJ2-5; TRBD2 agrees at 7 bases. The CDR3 runs to 13 residues. Germline lookup yields CDR1 MNHNS and CDR2 SASEGT. The ends lost 5 bases at V and 5 bases at J; junction bases unmatched: 5. The CDR3 here is CASSIREGETQYF. In DNA, the CDR3 is TGTGCCAGCAGTATCAGGGAGGGGGAGACCCAGTACTTC.

The chain uses TRBV30 and TRBJ2-3; the D gene is possibly TRBD2 (6 bases). The V gene's germline CDR1 is GTSNPN and CDR2 SVGIG (reference sequence). CDR3 length: 13 residues. Between the trimmed V and J ends, which lost 2 bases and 11 bases, there was a span of 17 bases. The CDR3 nucleotides are TGTGCCTGGAGTACGGGGGTGGTAGGAGAGCAGTATTTT. Translating gives CAWSTGVVGEQYF.

This sequence joins TRBV28 and TRBJ2-7; D may be TRBD2 (6 bases). V dropped 6 bases and J dropped 9 bases, with 18 bases sitting between them. The CDR3 has 13 amino acids. In germline, CDR1 is MDHEN, CDR2 SYDVKM. The CDR3 DNA follows: TGTGCCAGCAGCCCCCAGGAGCTGGAGGGGCAGTACTTC. This codes for CASSPQELEGQYF.

This clone was detected once. CDR3 sequence: CATLPQGGYEQYF. In DNA form, the CDR3 reads TGTGCCACCCTACCCCAGGGAGGATATGAGCAGTACTTC. This chain joins TRBV27 and TRBJ2-7; a possible D gene is TRBD2 (6 bases). V was clipped by 10 bases and J by 7 bases, with 20 bases between them. The germline V gene has CDR1 MNHEY and CDR2 SMNVEV (reference sequence). The CDR3 spans 13 residues.

The chain links TRBV5-1 to TRBJ2-2; 11 bases line up with TRBD1. CDR3 length: 15 residues. The V gene end was trimmed by 5 bases and the J gene end by 4 bases; junction bases not matched to a gene: 4. Germline assignment: CDR1 SGHRS and CDR2 YFSETQ. The CDR3 loop is CASRGQGAGTGELFF. The CDR3 DNA reads TGCGCCAGCAGAGGACAGGGGGCTGGCACCGGGGAGCTGTTTTTT.

The chain is built from TRBV5-6 and TRBJ2-1, with D uncertain. The V end was cut by 1 base, the J end by 6 bases, with 8 bases between. The CDR3 spans 13 residues. From germline, CDR1 is SGHDT and CDR2 YYEEEE. Here the CDR3 DNA reads TGTGCCAGCAGCTTGTCCCTTGCCAATGAGCAGTTCTTC. Translated: CASSLSLANEQFF.

This clone was found a few times. The chain joins TRBV6-1 to TRBJ2-1, with D maybe TRBD2 (5 bases). V was clipped by 10 bases and J by 0 bases, with 10 bases between them. Per germline, CDR1 MNHNS and CDR2 SASEGT. The CDR3 spans 13 residues. The CDR3 here is CANREGSYNEQFF. Here the CDR3 DNA reads TGTGCCAACCGCGAGGGCTCCTACAATGAGCAGTTCTTC.

The chain recombines TRBV5-1 with TRBJ1-2; weak D call: TRBD1 (6 bases). Germline loops: CDR1 SGHRS, CDR2 YFSETQ. The CDR3 runs 14 residues. Trimming removed 3 bases at V and 8 bases at J, with 17 bases between. CDR3 sequence: CASSSAGQPYGYTF. The CDR3 nucleotides read TGCGCCAGCAGCTCAGCAGGACAGCCCTACGGCTACACCTTC.

CDR3 DNA sequence: TGTGCTAGTGGGGGGTTAAGGCTAACCGGGGAGCTGTTTTTT. Residues: CASGGLRLTGELFF. The rearrangement uses TRBV12-5 and TRBJ2-2; D ambiguous. Germline V gene sequence: CDR1 LGHNT, CDR2 FRNRAP. The CDR3 runs 14 residues. V shed 6 bases and J shed 5 bases, with 13 bases lying between them.

This CDR3 is CASSLKAGPTNTGELFF. CDR3 sequence (DNA): TGTGCCAGCAGCTTAAAAGCAGGGCCTACGAACACCGGGGAGCTGTTTTTT. This chain joins TRBV7-3 and TRBJ2-2; D perhaps matches TRBD1 (5 bases). The CDR3 is made up of 17 amino acids. Germline V gives CDR1 SGHTA, CDR2 FQGTGA. Trimming took off 1 base at V and 0 bases at J, with 12 bases between the two ends. The variable domain in full, completed from reference TRBV7-3 and TRBJ2-2, reads GAGVSQTPSNKVTEKGKYVELRCDPISGHTALYWYRQSLGQGPEFLIYFQGTGAADDSGLPNDRFFAVRPEGSVSTLKIQRTERGDSAVYLCASSLKAGPTNTGELFFGEGSRLTVL.

The chain joins TRBV7-9 to TRBJ2-3, with 10 nucleotides matching TRBD2. Trimming removed 2 bases from V and 2 bases from J; junction bases left unmatched: 4. The CDR3 runs to 16 residues. CDR1 is SEHNR, CDR2 FQNEAQ, per germline (reference sequence). For the CDR3, the DNA is TGTGCCAGCAGCTTATTCACTAGCGGGGCCACAGATACGCAGTATTTT. Its translation: CASSLFTSGATDTQYF.

The chain uses TRBV19 and TRBJ2-7, with 11 bases identical to TRBD1. This CDR3 region has 15 residues. V dropped 1 base and J dropped 3; count of bases not matched to a gene: 2. CDR1 and CDR2 from the germline V gene are LNHDA and SQIVND (reference sequence). The CDR3 bases are TGTGCCAGTAGTATAGTAGGGACAGGGGGCTACGAGCAGTACTTC. Its protein is CASSIVGTGGYEQYF.

This chain joins TRBV6-1 and TRBJ2-5; TRBD2 matches 9 bases. Trimming at V came to 5 bases and at J to 2 bases, leaving 3 bases not matched to a gene. Germline values: CDR1 MNHNS, CDR2 SASEGT. This CDR3 is 14 amino acids long. For the CDR3, the DNA is TGTGCCAGCAGTAAAGGACTAGCGCAAGAGACCCAGTACTTC. It codes for CASSKGLAQETQYF.

The chain has TRBV5-1 and TRBJ2-1; tentative D call: TRBD2 (6 bases). Deletions cut 3 bases from V and 7 bases from J, with 14 bases between. The CDR3 length is 14 residues. Germline CDR1 reads SGHRS; CDR2 reads YFSETQ. The CDR3 is CASSSLAGRNEQFF. Written as DNA, the CDR3 is TGCGCCAGCAGCTCTCTGGCGGGGCGAAATGAGCAGTTCTTC.